This T cell receptor beta chain derives from a study of tumor-infiltrating lymphocytes in oesophageal squamous cell carcinoma. TCRdb re-analysed the PCR reads in MiXCR, keeping a single row per CDR3 protein. The data show about 10,000 distinct CDR3 sequences, with approximately 64% seen just once and 25% to 30% held by the top ten. Germline assignment: CDR1 SGHTA and CDR2 FQGTGA. This CDR3 is 13 amino acids long. Sequenced sample: esophageal tumor tissue. This sequence was found in a female donor with esophageal squamous cell carcinoma. The chain combines TRBV7-3 with TRBJ2-5; D uncertain. Matching the DNA end better, TRBJ2-7 makes the J call doubtful. This CDR3 is CASSPDFTYEQYF. As DNA, the CDR3 is TGTGCCAGCAGCCCAGATTTTACCTACGAGCAGTACTTC.